The 13 T cell receptor beta chains given below trace back to one sample, sequenced in a study of T cells after yellow fever vaccination. MiXCR, run by TCRdb on the 5' RACE reads, gives a single entry per CDR3 protein. The table lists 320,000 or so distinct CDR3 sequences, 8.1% of them singletons. The specimen comprised PBMCs, sampled roughly 45 days after the first yellow fever vaccination. The receptors come from a man aged 18 to 29 who received the YFV17D yellow fever vaccine.

Points on this clonotype: This clone may be a read error of a much larger clone one base away. The CDR3 bases are TGTGCCAGCAGGTCCTCTGGAAACACCATATATTTT. It translates to CASRSSGNTIYF. The rearrangement uses TRBV2 and TRBJ1-3; D remains ambiguous. V lost 6 bases, J lost 0 bases, and 3 bases lay in between. The CDR3 is 12 amino acids. Germline lookup yields CDR1 SNHLY and CDR2 FYNNEI.

This chain uses TRBV6-1 with TRBJ2-1; 9 positions match TRBD2. CDR3 length equals 16 residues. V was clipped by 0 bases and J by 6 bases; unmatched bases: 6. CDR1 MNHNS and CDR2 SASEGT come from the germline V gene. DNA of the CDR3: TGTGCCAGCAGTGAAGCCTCTAGCGGGGTCCGCAATGAGCAGTTCTTC. Protein product: CASSEASSGVRNEQFF.

This clonotype has only a few counts. V gene TRBV12-3 or TRBV12-4 combines with J gene TRBJ2-3; possibly TRBD2 for D (5 bases). The CDR3 has 10 amino acids. V was pared by 5 bases and J by 11 bases, with 8 bases between. The CDR3 nucleotides read TGTGCCAGCAGTGGACTCCAGCAGTATTTT. This codes for CASSGLQQYF.

This clonotype was observed at least ten times. The genes are TRBV4-2 and TRBJ2-3, with D uncertain. The germline CDR1 and CDR2 sequences are LGHNA and YNFKEQ. The CDR3 has 14 amino acids. The V end lost 1 base, the J end lost 2 bases, and 7 bases lay between the germline ends. As DNA, the CDR3 is TGTGCCAGCAGCCAAGGGACGACCACAGATACGCAGTATTTT. As protein: CASSQGTTTDTQYF.

This CDR3 is CASSFAPVVSSGNTIYF. The DNA for the CDR3 is TGTGCCAGCAGCTTCGCCCCAGTAGTGAGCTCTGGAAACACCATATATTTT. The chain combines TRBV7-2 with TRBJ1-3; D is unclear. The germline V gene has CDR1 SGHTA and CDR2 FQGNSA. Between the trimmed V and J ends, which lost 3 bases and 0 bases, there was a span of 15 bases. This CDR3 spans 17 amino acids.

This clonotype was seen more than once but under ten times. J is TRBJ1-5 and V is TRBV9; 7 bases fit TRBD1. There are 13 residues in the CDR3. Germline loops: CDR1 SGDLS, CDR2 YYNGEE. The V and J ends lost 4 bases and 6 bases, in that order; junction bases with no gene match: 4. The CDR3 nucleotides read TGTGCCAGCAGCCGACAGGGTGGTCAGCCCCAGCATTTT. Translation: CASSRQGGQPQHF.

The chain carries TRBV12-3 or TRBV12-4 and TRBJ2-1, with 9 bases matching TRBD1. V trimming: 6 bases; J trimming: 7 bases; junction bases outside the gene matches: 10. The CDR3 is made up of 15 amino acids. CDR3 DNA: TGTGCCAGCAGCCCGGACAGGGGTGGCTATAATGAGCAGTTCTTC. It yields the protein CASSPDRGGYNEQFF.

This clonotype was seen more than once but under ten times. CDR3 sequence reads: CASSSQGRNEKLFF. CDR3 DNA: TGCGCCAGCAGCTCCCAGGGGCGGAATGAAAAACTGTTTTTT. This chain connects TRBV5-1 to TRBJ1-4; possible D gene TRBD1, 6 bases. The V gene lost 3 bases and the J gene lost 5 bases, with 11 bases spanning the gap. The CDR3 is made up of 14 amino acids. Germline CDR1 and CDR2: SGHRS and YFSETQ.

The rearrangement uses TRBV28 and TRBJ2-5; 7 bases line up with TRBD2. V lost 4 bases and J lost 9; bases outside the gene matches: 11. Germline-derived CDR1 and CDR2 are MDHEN and SYDVKM. This CDR3 spans 14 amino acids. CDR3 DNA sequence: TGTGCCAGCAGTTCTGGGACTACCAGTTGGGCCCAGTACTTC. Translation: CASSSGTTSWAQYF.

In its sample, this clonotype was seen a few times. The chain couples TRBV20-1 to TRBJ2-5; D might be TRBD2 (6 bases). The CDR3 runs to 14 residues. V dropped 5 bases and J dropped 4 bases, with 17 bases sitting between them. Germline values: CDR1 DFQATT, CDR2 SNEGSKA (reference sequence). CDR3 region: CSAGGLGRSETQYF. The CDR3 DNA follows: TGCAGTGCTGGAGGGCTAGGGAGGTCAGAGACCCAGTACTTC.

This rearrangement joins TRBV15 to TRBJ1-5; the D gene is possibly TRBD1 (5 bases). The germline V and J ends were trimmed by 5 bases and 0 bases, with 17 bases remaining between them. This CDR3 comprises 17 residues. Per the germline V gene, CDR1 is LNHNV and CDR2 is YYDKDF (reference sequence). In DNA, the CDR3 is TGTGCCACCAGCCCTAGGTCCAGGGCCGATAGCAATCAGCCCCAGCATTTT. Its protein product is CATSPRSRADSNQPQHF.

This clonotype was detected only a few times. V is TRBV4-3 and J is TRBJ2-3; D not resolved. Germline V gene sequence: CDR1 LGHNA, CDR2 YSLEER. This CDR3 has 18 amino acids. V was pared by 0 bases and J by 0 bases, with 16 bases between. The CDR3 region is CASSQELFATLSTDTQYF. CDR3 in DNA: TGCGCCAGCAGCCAAGAATTGTTCGCAACCCTAAGCACAGATACGCAGTATTTT.

This clonotype appeared a few times. The chain recombines TRBV4-1 with TRBJ2-7; 12 bases are a match to TRBD2. With 1 base clipped from V and 6 bases from J, the junction kept 4 bases outside the gene matches. CDR1 MGHRA and CDR2 YSYEKL come from the germline V gene. The CDR3 has 15 residues. The CDR3 loop is CASSQGLAGAVEQYF. In DNA form, the CDR3 reads TGCGCCAGCAGCCAAGGACTAGCGGGGGCGGTCGAGCAGTACTTC.